The entry below gives a single TCR beta chain sequence along with its context. This table comes from immunoSEQ multiplex PCR, and its TCRdb copy is limited to in-frame clones, with some not included. This table holds roughly 190,000 clones, approximately 90% found once. This record comes from a study of T cell responses to AZD1222 COVID-19 vaccine. Germline CDR1 and CDR2: SGDLS and YYNGEE. This CDR3 is 13 amino acids long. Trimming took 1 base from V and 8 from J, leaving 10 bases between them. The receptor was isolated from an adult in good health. This sample comprised peripheral blood, obtained on day 0 of AZD1222 vaccination. The chain employs TRBV9 and TRBJ2-1; D unresolved. This chain's CDR3 is CASSVISDDEQFF. The CDR3 nucleotides read TGTGCCAGCAGCGTAATAAGCGACGATGAGCAGTTCTTC.